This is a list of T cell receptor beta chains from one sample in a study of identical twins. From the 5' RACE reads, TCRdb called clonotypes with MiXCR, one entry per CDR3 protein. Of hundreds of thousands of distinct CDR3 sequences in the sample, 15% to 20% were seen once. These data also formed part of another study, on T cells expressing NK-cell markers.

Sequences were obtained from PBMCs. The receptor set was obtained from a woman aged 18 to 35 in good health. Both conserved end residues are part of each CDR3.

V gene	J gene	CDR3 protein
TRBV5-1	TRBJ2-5	CASSHTGAQTQYF
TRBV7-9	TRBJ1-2	CASSLGPVREYGYTF
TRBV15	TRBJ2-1	CATSRRGDRVFNEQFF
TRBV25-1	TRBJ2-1	CASSATGPSSYNEQFF
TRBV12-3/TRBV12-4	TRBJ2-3	CASTQRGRVDTQYF
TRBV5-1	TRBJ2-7	CASSSHPGKGEQYF
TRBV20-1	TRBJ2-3	CSARAPDGTDTQYF
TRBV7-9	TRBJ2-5	CASSLSHQQGRETQYF
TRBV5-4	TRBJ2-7	CASSMSGTPPYEQYF
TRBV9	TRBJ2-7	CASNPGGSTYEQYF
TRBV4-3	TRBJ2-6	CASSQDRGNSGANVLTF
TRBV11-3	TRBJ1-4	CASSLERQYNEKLFF
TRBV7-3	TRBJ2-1	CASSLTLDNEQFF
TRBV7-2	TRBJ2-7	CASSLRIYEQYF
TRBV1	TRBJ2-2	CTSSQIGVAGGSGELFF
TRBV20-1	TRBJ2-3	CSASRALETQYF
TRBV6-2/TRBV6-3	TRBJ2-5	CASTLSGARETQYF
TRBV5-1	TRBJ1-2	CASSWQGSGPGYTF
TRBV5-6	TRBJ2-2	CASSGVLGSANTGELFF
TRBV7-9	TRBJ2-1	CASSRKFLAGVYNEQFF
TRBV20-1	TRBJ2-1	CSARDLKTSSYNEQFF
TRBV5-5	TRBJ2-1	CASTSMGYNEQFF
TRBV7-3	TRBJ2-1	CASSFRPQGPYNEQFF